This TCR beta chain was found in a study of blood T cell repertoires in COVID-19. Study as a whole: The United States, Italy and Spain were the sources of the acute and convalescent COVID-19 samples. Sources were T cells, B-cell-depleted T cells, or PBMCs; the material itself was cDNA or gDNA.

Germline CDR1 is SEHNR and CDR2 is FQNEAQ (reference sequence). Trimming removed 2 bases from V and 3 bases from J, with 13 bases in between. The CDR3 contains 15 residues. Clones were sequenced by immunoSEQ multiplex PCR, and TCRdb holds only the in-frame ones, with some missing. The table has 150,000 to 200,000 clones, about 87% seen once. This sequence originates from a woman under 30 who had recovered from COVID-19. The chain combines TRBV7-9 with TRBJ1-2; D remains ambiguous. The specimen was peripheral blood. CDR3 loop: CASSLFPGLDYGYTF. The CDR3 nucleotides are TGTGCCAGCAGCTTATTTCCGGGGTTGGACTATGGCTACACCTTC.